The 26 T cell receptor beta chains given below trace back to one sample, sequenced in a study of human T cells and chemical hapten exposure. TCRdb called the RACE reads again in MiXCR, with one record for every CDR3 protein. The data hold 100,000 or so distinct CDR3 sequences, with approximately 11% observed a single time. Time point reported: patch test 1, 2 weeks after DPC sensitization. The treatment: therapeutic diphenylcyclopropenone sensitization with weekly scalp DPC. Sequenced here: whole blood, sampled in connection with sensitization to the hapten diphenylcyclopropenone (DPC). These receptors originate from a woman aged 35 to 49 with alopecia areata. Some clones in this sample may be carry-over from other donors' samples.

The rearrangement uses TRBV7-8 and TRBJ1-5; weak D call: TRBD1 (5 bases). Germline CDR1 SGHVS, CDR2 FQNEAQ. CDR3 length equals 16 residues. V shed 1 base and J shed 7 bases, with 17 bases lying between them. The CDR3 nucleotides read TGTGCCAGCAGCTTAGTCCGTTGGGGGTTTGGGCAGCCCCAGCATTTT. It codes for CASSLVRWGFGQPQHF. The complete variable domain, with remaining parts taken from reference TRBV7-8 and TRBJ1-5, reads GAGVSQSPRYKVAKRGQDVALRCDPISGHVSLFWYQQALGQGPEFLTYFQNEAQLDKSGLPSDRFFAERPEGSVSTLKIQRTQQEDSAVYLCASSLVRWGFGQPQHFGDGTRLSIL.

The V and J genes are TRBV6-2 or TRBV6-3 and TRBJ2-7; D might be TRBD1 (5 bases). This CDR3 comprises 14 residues. V was cut by 3 bases and J by 1 base, with 10 bases left in between. Germline loops: CDR1 MNHEY, CDR2 SVGEGT. The CDR3 DNA reads TGTGCCAGCAGTTATAGGGGCAGTTCCTACGAGCAGTACTTC. It encodes CASSYRGSSYEQYF.

This sequence joins TRBV9 and TRBJ2-7; D call uncertain. The CDR3 spans 14 residues. The V gene lost 0 bases and the J gene lost 0 bases, with 7 bases spanning the gap. Per the germline V gene, CDR1 is SGDLS and CDR2 is YYNGEE. CDR3 nucleotide sequence: TGTGCCAGCAGCGTAGATAGCAGCTCCTACGAGCAGTACTTC. Translation: CASSVDSSSYEQYF.

In nucleotides, the CDR3 is TGTGCCAGCAGTTACTCGCAGACCACTAATGAAAAACTGTTTTTT. This translates into CASSYSQTTNEKLFF. The rearrangement links TRBV6-2 or TRBV6-3 to TRBJ1-4; the D is unclear. This CDR3 is 15 amino acids long. Germline V gene lookup returns CDR1 MNHEY and CDR2 SVGEGT. Trimming left V 0 bases short and J 2 bases short, with 7 bases between.

The rearrangement joins TRBV7-9 to TRBJ2-3; 7 bases are shared with TRBD2. The germline V gene encodes CDR1 SEHNR and CDR2 FQNEAQ (reference sequence). V lost 6 bases and J lost 4; bases outside the gene matches: 16. The CDR3 has 17 residues. The CDR3 region is CASRDHGTTSWADTQYF. CDR3 nucleotide sequence: TGTGCCAGCAGGGACCATGGGACTACTTCTTGGGCAGATACGCAGTATTTT.

This rearrangement joins TRBV11-2 to TRBJ2-3; D perhaps matches TRBD2 (5 bases). Germline V lookup: CDR1 SGHAT, CDR2 FQNNGV. The V gene lost 5 bases and the J gene lost 2 bases, with 23 bases spanning the gap. CDR3 size: 18 residues. This CDR3 reads CASSPRGVTRTYTDTQYF. The CDR3 DNA reads as TGTGCCAGCAGCCCCCGGGGTGTGACCAGAACTTACACAGATACGCAGTATTTT.

The genes are TRBV7-3 and TRBJ2-1, with a possible D match to TRBD1 (5 bases). Germline loops: CDR1 SGHTA, CDR2 FQGTGA. Between the trimmed V and J ends, which lost 1 base and 10 bases, there was a span of 11 bases. CDR3 size: 13 residues. The CDR3 sequence: CASSLMWGWEQFF. CDR3 in DNA: TGTGCCAGCAGCTTAATGTGGGGCTGGGAGCAGTTCTTC.

This clonotype has a count of ten or more. The chain recombines TRBV28 with TRBJ1-1, with 8 bases fitting TRBD1. The CDR3 length is 12 residues. Germline values: CDR1 MDHEN, CDR2 SYDVKM. Trimming at V came to 7 bases and at J to 4 bases, leaving 2 bases not matched to a gene. The CDR3 sequence is CASIDRGTEAFF. The CDR3 region has the DNA TGTGCCAGCATTGACAGGGGCACTGAAGCTTTCTTT.

In this sample, this clonotype turned up a few times. This chain links TRBV6-2 or TRBV6-3 with TRBJ2-1; TRBD2 matches 10 bases. The CDR3 is 22 amino acids. J was trimmed by 6 bases and V by 8 bases; bases with no gene match: 31. Germline-derived CDR1 and CDR2 are MNHEY and SVGEGT. The CDR3 is CASLRGLAGVNERLAGVNEQFF. The CDR3 DNA follows: TGTGCCAGCCTAAGGGGGCTAGCGGGAGTCAATGAGCGGCTAGCGGGAGTCAATGAGCAGTTCTTC.

V usage is TRBV2 and J usage is TRBJ2-3; maybe TRBD2 (6 bases). This CDR3 is 15 amino acids long. V lost 6 bases to trimming and J lost 1 base, with 14 bases between them. The germline CDR1 and CDR2 sequences are SNHLY and FYNNEI. This chain's CDR3 is CASRPEGRGTDTQYF. Written as DNA, the CDR3 is TGTGCCAGCAGACCGGAGGGCCGCGGCACAGATACGCAGTATTTT. The variable domain in full, completed from reference TRBV2 and TRBJ2-3, reads EPEVTQTPSHQVTQMGQEVILRCVPISNHLYFYWYRQILGQKVEFLVSFYNNEISEKSEIFDDQFSVERPDGSNFTLKIRSTKLEDSAMYFCASRPEGRGTDTQYFGPGTRLTVL.

This clonotype was counted a few times. The genes are TRBV5-1 and TRBJ2-1; D unclear. Trimming removed 0 bases from V and 5 bases from J, with 9 bases in between. This CDR3 has 14 residues. CDR1 and CDR2 (germline): SGHRS, YFSETQ. The CDR3 loop reads CASSLASLDNEQFF. The CDR3 bases are TGCGCCAGCAGCTTGGCCTCGCTGGACAATGAGCAGTTCTTC.

This clonotype was seen many times. The rearrangement joins TRBV12-3 or TRBV12-4 to TRBJ1-2, with TRBD1 matching over 8 bases. V was clipped by 7 bases and J by 4 bases; unmatched bases: 8. The CDR3 contains 14 residues. The CDR3 DNA sequence: TGTGCCAGCACCTTGACAGGGGATGTCTATGGCTACACCTTC. Its translation is CASTLTGDVYGYTF.

This clonotype was seen at least ten times. The chain carries TRBV6-2 or TRBV6-3 and TRBJ1-1, with D tentatively TRBD1 (5 bases). The germline gives CDR1 MNHEY, CDR2 SVGEGT. This CDR3 has 13 amino acids. V was shortened by 6 bases and J by 1 base, with 9 bases between the two germline ends. The CDR3 spells CASRSRENTEAFF. The CDR3 DNA reads as TGTGCCAGCAGAAGCAGGGAGAACACTGAAGCTTTCTTT.

The V call is TRBV3-1, the J call TRBJ2-6, with 7 nucleotides matching TRBD1. CDR1 is LGHDT, CDR2 YNNKEL, per germline (reference sequence). V lost 3 bases, J lost 0 bases, and 2 bases stayed unmatched. The CDR3 has 16 amino acids. The CDR3 sequence is CASSHGTASGANVLTF. The DNA of the CDR3 is TGTGCCAGCAGCCACGGGACAGCCTCTGGGGCCAACGTCCTGACTTTC.

This clonotype was detected ten times or more. The CDR3 bases are TGTGCCAGCAGTTTATCGGTCAGTCGGCCCCTCCACTTT. Translation gives CASSLSVSRPLHF. V usage is TRBV27 and J usage is TRBJ1-6; D unresolved. Germline CDR1 reads MNHEY; CDR2 reads SMNVEV (reference sequence). Deletions cut 0 bases from V and 13 bases from J, with 10 bases between. The CDR3 spans 13 residues.

The rearrangement uses TRBV20-1 and TRBJ2-4; TRBD2 agrees at 13 bases. The junction had 3 bases not matched to a gene; V was cut back by 4 bases and J by 0 bases. The CDR3 length is 16 residues. Germline CDR1 reads DFQATT; CDR2 reads SNEGSKA (reference sequence). Written as DNA, the CDR3 is TGCAGTGCTACCGGACTAGCGGGAGTAGCCAAAAACATTCAGTACTTC. As protein: CSATGLAGVAKNIQYF.

This clonotype was observed many times. The chain employs TRBV24-1 and TRBJ2-5; D gene unclear. From germline, CDR1 is KGHDR and CDR2 SFDVKD. CDR3 size: 14 residues. Between the trimmed V and J ends, which lost 1 base and 1 base, there was a span of 6 bases. The CDR3 nucleotides read TGTGCCACCAGTGATTTAAAAGCCCAAGAGACCCAGTACTTC. Its translation is CATSDLKAQETQYF.

Regarding this clonotype: Given a much more abundant clone one base away, this may be a read error. V and J are TRBV6-5 and TRBJ1-2, with D uncertain. The germline V gene has CDR1 MNHEY and CDR2 SVGAGI. The CDR3 sequence is 14 residues long. Deletions cut 4 bases from V and 8 bases from J, with 17 bases between. CDR3 residues: CASSSRTMPVGYTF. The CDR3, as DNA: TGTGCCAGCAGTTCGAGGACTATGCCCGTGGGCTACACCTTC.

On this clonotype itself: A read error is likely, as this CDR3 ends without the conserved phenylalanine or tryptophan. The chain has TRBV27 and TRBJ1-5; TRBD1 matches at 7 bases. This CDR3 comprises 15 residues. V dropped 6 bases and J dropped 2; count of bases not matched to a gene: 7. The germline CDR1 and CDR2 sequences are MNHEY and SMNVEV (reference sequence). The CDR3 sequence: CASSRGTFGNQPQHL. The CDR3 DNA sequence: TGTGCCAGCAGCAGGGGGACCTTTGGCAATCAGCCCCAGCATTTA.

This clonotype has more than one count but fewer than ten. The chain uses TRBV19 and TRBJ2-2, with TRBD2 matching 8 bases. After removal of 8 bases from V and 0 bases from J, the junction contained 5 bases not matched to a gene. The CDR3 runs to 15 residues. CDR1 and CDR2 from the germline V gene are LNHDA and SQIVND (reference sequence). The CDR3 here is CASALGLANTGELFF. The CDR3 DNA reads TGTGCCAGTGCCTTGGGACTAGCGAACACCGGGGAGCTGTTTTTT.

With respect to this clonotype: The CDR3 carries no conserved terminal phenylalanine or tryptophan, so it likely arises from a read error. The limits of the CDR3 on the DNA are not certain, so only TCRdb's listed CDR3 is given. This chain uses TRBV7-3 with TRBJ1-4; the table's D call, TRBD1, has no DNA check behind it. Termini included, the CDR3 measures 8 amino acids. CDR1 is SGHTA, CDR2 FQGTGA, per germline. CDR3 residues: CASSLIGG.

As for this clonotype: A single base separates this from a much larger clone, so it may be a read error. This rearrangement joins TRBV30 to TRBJ1-3; weak D call: TRBD1 (5 bases). Germline V gene data show CDR1 as GTSNPN and CDR2 as SVGIG (reference sequence). The CDR3 runs to 12 residues. The V end was cut by 4 bases, the J end by 7 bases, with 11 bases between. In DNA form, the CDR3 reads TGTGCCTGGAAGAATGGGGGGAACACCATATATTTT. This translates into CAWKNGGNTIYF.

There are a few counts of this clonotype. This chain connects TRBV20-1 to TRBJ2-7; no firm D call. Germline V gene sequence: CDR1 DFQATT, CDR2 SNEGSKA (reference sequence). Trimming removed 6 bases from V and 6 bases from J, with 18 bases in between. The CDR3 length is 13 residues. The CDR3: CSAPFIADVEQYF. The CDR3 nucleotides are TGCAGTGCCCCTTTTATTGCTGATGTCGAGCAGTACTTC.

In its sample, this clonotype was seen many times. V gene TRBV20-1 combines with J gene TRBJ1-5; D is undetermined. The CDR3 is 14 amino acids. Germline V gene data show CDR1 as DFQATT and CDR2 as SNEGSKA (reference sequence). V was pared by 0 bases and J by 6 bases, with 12 bases between. The CDR3 coding sequence is TGCAGTGCTAGAGATCTACTGGGGAGTCAGCCCCAGCATTTT. This sequence encodes CSARDLLGSQPQHF.

This clonotype was seen at least ten times. The J gene is TRBJ2-7, the V gene TRBV7-2, with unresolved D. V shed 2 bases and J shed 0 bases, with 8 bases lying between them. Germline CDR1 SGHTA, CDR2 FQGNSA. The CDR3 has 14 amino acids. CDR3 amino acids: CASSLSPVSYEQYF. Here the CDR3 DNA reads TGTGCCAGCAGCTTAAGTCCGGTCTCCTACGAGCAGTACTTC.

Ten or more counts support this clonotype. The rearrangement links TRBV4-2 to TRBJ2-3, with TRBD1 identical over 11 bases. Germline values: CDR1 LGHNA, CDR2 YNFKEQ. V gave up 5 bases and J gave up 4 bases; unmatched junction bases: 5. The CDR3 totals 15 residues. CDR3 protein: CASSKDRGPADTQYF. The CDR3 DNA is TGTGCCAGCAGCAAGGACAGGGGGCCCGCAGATACGCAGTATTTT.